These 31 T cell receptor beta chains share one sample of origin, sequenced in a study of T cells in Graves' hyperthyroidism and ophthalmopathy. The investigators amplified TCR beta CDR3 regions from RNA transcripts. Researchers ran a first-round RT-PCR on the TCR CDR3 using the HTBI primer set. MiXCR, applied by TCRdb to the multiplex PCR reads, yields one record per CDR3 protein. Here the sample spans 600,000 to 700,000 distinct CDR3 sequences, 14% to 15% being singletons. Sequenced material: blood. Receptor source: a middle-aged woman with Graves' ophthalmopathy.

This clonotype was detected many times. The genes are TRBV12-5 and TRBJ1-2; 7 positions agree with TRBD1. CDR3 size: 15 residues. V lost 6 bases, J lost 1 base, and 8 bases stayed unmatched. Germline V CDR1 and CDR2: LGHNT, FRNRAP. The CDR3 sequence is CASGLDRVFNYGYTF. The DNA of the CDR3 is TGTGCTAGTGGCCTTGACAGGGTTTTTAACTATGGCTACACCTTC.

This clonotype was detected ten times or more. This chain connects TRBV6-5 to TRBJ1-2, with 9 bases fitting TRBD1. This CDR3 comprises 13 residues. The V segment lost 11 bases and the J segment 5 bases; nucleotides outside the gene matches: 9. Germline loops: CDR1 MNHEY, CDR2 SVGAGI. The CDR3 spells CACYGTGPYGYTF. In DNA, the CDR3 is TGTGCCTGTTATGGGACAGGGCCATATGGCTACACCTTC.

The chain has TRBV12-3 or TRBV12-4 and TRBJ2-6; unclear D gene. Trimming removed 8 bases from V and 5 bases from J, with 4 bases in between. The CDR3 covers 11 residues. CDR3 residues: CASGRANVLTF. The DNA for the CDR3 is TGTGCCAGCGGAAGGGCCAACGTCCTGACTTTC.

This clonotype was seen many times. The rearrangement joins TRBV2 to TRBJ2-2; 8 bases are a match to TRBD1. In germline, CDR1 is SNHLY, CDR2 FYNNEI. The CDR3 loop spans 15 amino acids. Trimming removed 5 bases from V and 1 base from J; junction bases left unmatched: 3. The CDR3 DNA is TGTGCCAGCAGTAGACAGGGGCAGAACACCGGGGAGCTGTTTTTT. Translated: CASSRQGQNTGELFF.

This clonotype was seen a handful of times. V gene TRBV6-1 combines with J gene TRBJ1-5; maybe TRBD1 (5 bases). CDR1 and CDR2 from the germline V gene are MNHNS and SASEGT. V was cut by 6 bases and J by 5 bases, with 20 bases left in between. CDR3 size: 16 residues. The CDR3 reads CASSGLGWDGDQPQHF. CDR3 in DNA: TGTGCCAGCAGCGGGCTTGGCTGGGACGGCGATCAGCCCCAGCATTTT.

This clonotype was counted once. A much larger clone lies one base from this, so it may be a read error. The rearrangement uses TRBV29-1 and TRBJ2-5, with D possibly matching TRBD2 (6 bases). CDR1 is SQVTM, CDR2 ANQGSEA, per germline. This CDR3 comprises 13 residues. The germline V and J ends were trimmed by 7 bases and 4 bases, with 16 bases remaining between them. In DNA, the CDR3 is TGCAGCGCCCCACCGGGGGTGCGAGAGACCCAGTACTTC. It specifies CSAPPGVRETQYF.

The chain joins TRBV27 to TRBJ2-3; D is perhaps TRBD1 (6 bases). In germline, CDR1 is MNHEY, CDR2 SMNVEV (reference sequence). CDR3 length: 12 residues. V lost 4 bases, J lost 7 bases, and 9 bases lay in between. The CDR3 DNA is TGTGCCAGCAGTTCCCAGGGGAATACGCAGTATTTT. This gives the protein CASSSQGNTQYF.

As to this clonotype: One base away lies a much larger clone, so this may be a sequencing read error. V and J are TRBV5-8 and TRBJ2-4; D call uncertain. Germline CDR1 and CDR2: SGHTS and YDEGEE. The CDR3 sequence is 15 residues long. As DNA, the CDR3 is TGTGTCAGCAGGAAAGGAATGGTAGCCAAAAACATTCAGTACTTC. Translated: CVSRKGMVAKNIQYF.

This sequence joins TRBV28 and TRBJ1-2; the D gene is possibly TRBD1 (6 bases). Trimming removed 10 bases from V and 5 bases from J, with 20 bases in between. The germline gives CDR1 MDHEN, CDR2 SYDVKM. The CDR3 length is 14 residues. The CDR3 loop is CATRFPGDIYGYTF. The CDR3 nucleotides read TGTGCCACCAGGTTTCCCGGGGACATATATGGCTACACCTTC.

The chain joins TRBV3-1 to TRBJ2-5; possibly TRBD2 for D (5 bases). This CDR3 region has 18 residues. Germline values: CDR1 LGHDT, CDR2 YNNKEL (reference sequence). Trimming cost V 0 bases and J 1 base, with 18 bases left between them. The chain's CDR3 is CASSQDGGLVKFQETQYF. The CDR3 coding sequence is TGTGCCAGCAGCCAAGATGGCGGGCTAGTTAAGTTCCAAGAGACCCAGTACTTC.

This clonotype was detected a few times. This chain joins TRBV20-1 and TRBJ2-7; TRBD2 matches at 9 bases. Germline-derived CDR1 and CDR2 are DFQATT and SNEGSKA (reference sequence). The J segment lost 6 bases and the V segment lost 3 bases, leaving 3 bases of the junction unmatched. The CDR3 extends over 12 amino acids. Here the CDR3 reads CSASPAGGEQYF. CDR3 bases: TGCAGTGCTAGCCCAGCGGGGGGCGAGCAGTACTTC.

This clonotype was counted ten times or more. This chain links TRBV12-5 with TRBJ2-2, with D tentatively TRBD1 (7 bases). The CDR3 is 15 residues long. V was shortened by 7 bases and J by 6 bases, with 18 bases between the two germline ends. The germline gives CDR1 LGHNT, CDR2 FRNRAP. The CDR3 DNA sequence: TGTGCTAGTGTAATTCGACAGGGAGGACCCGGGGAGCTGTTTTTT. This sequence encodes CASVIRQGGPGELFF.

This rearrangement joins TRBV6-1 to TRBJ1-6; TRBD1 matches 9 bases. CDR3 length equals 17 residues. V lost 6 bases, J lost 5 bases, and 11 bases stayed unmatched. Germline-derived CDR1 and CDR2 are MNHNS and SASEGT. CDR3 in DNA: TGTGCCAGCAGATCCTTCTCCGGGACAGGGAATAATTCACCCCTCCACTTT. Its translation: CASRSFSGTGNNSPLHF.

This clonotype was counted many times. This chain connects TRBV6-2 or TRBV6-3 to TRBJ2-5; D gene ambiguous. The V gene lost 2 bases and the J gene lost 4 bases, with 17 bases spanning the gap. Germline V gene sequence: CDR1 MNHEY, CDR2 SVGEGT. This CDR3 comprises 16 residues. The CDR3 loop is CASSYPPGPVGETQYF. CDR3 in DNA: TGTGCCAGCAGTTACCCCCCGGGTCCGGTAGGAGAGACCCAGTACTTC.

The DNA for the CDR3 is TGTGCCAGCAGTGGATCCGGACAGGTACTTCAGACCCAGTACTTC. This translates into CASSGSGQVLQTQYF. V and J are TRBV25-1 and TRBJ2-5, with 7 positions matching TRBD1. This CDR3 is built from 15 residues. Germline-derived CDR1 and CDR2 are MGHDK and SYGVNS. With 4 bases clipped from V and 6 bases from J, the junction kept 11 bases outside the gene matches.

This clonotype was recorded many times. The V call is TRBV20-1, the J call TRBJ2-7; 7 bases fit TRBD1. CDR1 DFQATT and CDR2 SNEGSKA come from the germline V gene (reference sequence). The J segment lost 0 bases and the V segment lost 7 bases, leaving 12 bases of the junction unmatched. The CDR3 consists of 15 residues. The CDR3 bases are TGCAGTGTACAACTGAGGGGGCGGACCTCCTACGAGCAGTACTTC. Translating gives CSVQLRGRTSYEQYF.

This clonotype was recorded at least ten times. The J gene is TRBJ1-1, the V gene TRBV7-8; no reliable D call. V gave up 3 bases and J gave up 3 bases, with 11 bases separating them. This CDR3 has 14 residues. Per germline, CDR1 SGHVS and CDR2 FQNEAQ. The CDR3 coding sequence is TGTGCCAGCAGCTTCACAGAGCTTGACACTGAAGCTTTCTTT. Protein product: CASSFTELDTEAFF. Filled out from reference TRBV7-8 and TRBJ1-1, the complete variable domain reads GAGVSQSPRYKVAKRGQDVALRCDPISGHVSLFWYQQALGQGPEFLTYFQNEAQLDKSGLPSDRFFAERPEGSVSTLKIQRTQQEDSAVYLCASSFTELDTEAFFGQGTRLTVV.

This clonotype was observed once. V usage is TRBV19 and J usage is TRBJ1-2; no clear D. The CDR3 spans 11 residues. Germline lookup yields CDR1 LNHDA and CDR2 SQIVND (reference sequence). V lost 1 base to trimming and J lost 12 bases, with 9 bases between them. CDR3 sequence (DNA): TGTGCCAGTAGTATAGGGGCGGTGAACACCTTC. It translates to CASSIGAVNTF.

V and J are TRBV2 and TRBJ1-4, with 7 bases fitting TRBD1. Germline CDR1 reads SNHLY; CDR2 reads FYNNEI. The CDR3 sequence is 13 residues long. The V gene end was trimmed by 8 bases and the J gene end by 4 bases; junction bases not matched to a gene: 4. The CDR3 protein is CASGGDSNEKLFF. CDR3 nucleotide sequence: TGTGCCAGCGGGGGGGACAGTAATGAAAAACTGTTTTTT.

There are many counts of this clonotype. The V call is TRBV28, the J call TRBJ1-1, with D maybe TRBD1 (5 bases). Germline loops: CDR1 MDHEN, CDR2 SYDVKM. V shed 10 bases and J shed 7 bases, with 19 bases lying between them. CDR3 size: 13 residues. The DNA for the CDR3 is TGTGCCACCCTTATTGGGGGATACAGTGAAGCTTTCTTT. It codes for CATLIGGYSEAFF. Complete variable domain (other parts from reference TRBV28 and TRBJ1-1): DVKVTQSSRYLVKRTGEKVFLECVQDMDHENMFWYRQDPGLGLRLIYFSYDVKMKEKGDIPEGYSVSREKKERFSLILESASTNQTSMYLCATLIGGYSEAFFGQGTRLTVV.

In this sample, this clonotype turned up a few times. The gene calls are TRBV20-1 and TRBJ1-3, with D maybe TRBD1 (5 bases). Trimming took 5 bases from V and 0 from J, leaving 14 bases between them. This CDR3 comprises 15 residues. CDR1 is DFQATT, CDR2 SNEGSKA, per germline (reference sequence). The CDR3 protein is CSAGRGSLSGNTIYF. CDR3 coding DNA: TGCAGTGCTGGTCGGGGCAGCCTCTCTGGAAACACCATATATTTT.

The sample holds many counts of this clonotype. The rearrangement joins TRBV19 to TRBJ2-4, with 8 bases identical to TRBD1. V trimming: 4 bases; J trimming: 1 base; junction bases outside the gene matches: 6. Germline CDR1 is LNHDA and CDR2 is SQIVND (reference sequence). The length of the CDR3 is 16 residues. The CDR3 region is CASSTGQGFAKNIQYF. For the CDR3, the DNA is TGTGCCAGTAGTACCGGACAGGGATTCGCCAAAAACATTCAGTACTTC. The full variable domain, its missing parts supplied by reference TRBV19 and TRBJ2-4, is DGGITQSPKYLFRKEGQNVTLSCEQNLNHDAMYWYRQDPGQGLRLIYYSQIVNDFQKGDIAEGYSVSREKKESFPLTVTSAQKNPTAFYLCASSTGQGFAKNIQYFGAGTRLSVL.

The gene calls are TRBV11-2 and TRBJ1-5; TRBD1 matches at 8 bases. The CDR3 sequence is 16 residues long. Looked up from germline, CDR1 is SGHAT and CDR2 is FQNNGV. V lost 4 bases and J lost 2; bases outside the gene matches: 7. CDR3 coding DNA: TGTGCCAGCAGCTCTCACCAGGGACAGGGCAATCAGCCCCAGCATTTT. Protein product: CASSSHQGQGNQPQHF.

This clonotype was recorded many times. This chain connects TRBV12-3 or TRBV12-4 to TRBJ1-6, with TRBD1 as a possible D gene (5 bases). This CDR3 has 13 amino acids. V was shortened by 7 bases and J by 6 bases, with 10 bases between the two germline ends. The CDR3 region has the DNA TGTGCCAGCACAGAGGACATTAATTCACCCCTCCACTTT. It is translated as CASTEDINSPLHF.

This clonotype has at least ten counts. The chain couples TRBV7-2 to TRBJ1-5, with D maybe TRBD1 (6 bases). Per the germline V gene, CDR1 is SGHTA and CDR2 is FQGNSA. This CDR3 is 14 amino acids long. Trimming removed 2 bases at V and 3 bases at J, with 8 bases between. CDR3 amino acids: CASSLTGHNQPQHF. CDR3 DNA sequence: TGTGCCAGCAGCTTAACAGGGCACAATCAGCCCCAGCATTTT.

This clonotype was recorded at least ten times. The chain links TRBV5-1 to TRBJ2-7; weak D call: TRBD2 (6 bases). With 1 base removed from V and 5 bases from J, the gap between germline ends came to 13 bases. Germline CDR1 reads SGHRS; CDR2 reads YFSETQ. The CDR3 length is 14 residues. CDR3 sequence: CASSLSTGVNEQYF. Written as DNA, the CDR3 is TGCGCCAGCAGCTTGTCGACGGGAGTTAACGAGCAGTACTTC.

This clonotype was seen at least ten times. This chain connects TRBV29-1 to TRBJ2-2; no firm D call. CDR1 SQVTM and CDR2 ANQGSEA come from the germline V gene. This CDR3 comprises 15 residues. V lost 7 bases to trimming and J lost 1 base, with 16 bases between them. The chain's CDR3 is CSASTRMVNTGELFF. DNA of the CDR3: TGCAGCGCATCGACACGCATGGTGAACACCGGGGAGCTGTTTTTT.

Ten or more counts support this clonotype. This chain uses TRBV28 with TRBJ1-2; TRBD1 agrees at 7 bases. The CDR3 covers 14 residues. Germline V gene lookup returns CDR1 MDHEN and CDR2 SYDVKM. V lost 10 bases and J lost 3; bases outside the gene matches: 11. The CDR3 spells CATKTGTDDYGYTF. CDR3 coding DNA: TGTGCCACGAAAACCGGGACAGACGACTATGGCTACACCTTC.

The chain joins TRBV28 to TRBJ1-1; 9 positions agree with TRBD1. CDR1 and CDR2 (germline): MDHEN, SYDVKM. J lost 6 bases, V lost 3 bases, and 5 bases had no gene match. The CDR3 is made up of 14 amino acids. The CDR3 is CASSFGQGISEAFF. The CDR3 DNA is TGTGCCAGCAGTTTCGGACAGGGGATCTCTGAAGCTTTCTTT.

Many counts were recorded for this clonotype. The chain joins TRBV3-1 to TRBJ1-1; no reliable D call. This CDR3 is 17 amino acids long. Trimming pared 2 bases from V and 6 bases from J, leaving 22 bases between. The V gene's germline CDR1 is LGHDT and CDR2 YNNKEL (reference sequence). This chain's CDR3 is CASSQLMWNRFVPEAFF. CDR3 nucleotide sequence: TGTGCCAGCAGCCAACTTATGTGGAACAGATTTGTACCTGAAGCTTTCTTT.

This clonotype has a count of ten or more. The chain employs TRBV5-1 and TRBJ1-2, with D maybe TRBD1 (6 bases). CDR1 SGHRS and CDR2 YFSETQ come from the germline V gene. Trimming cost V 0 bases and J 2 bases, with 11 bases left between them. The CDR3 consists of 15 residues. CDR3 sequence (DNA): TGCGCCAGCAGCTTGGAACAGGGAAAGAACTATGGCTACACCTTC. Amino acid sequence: CASSLEQGKNYGYTF.